Following are 13 T cell receptor beta chains from one sample sequenced in a study of T cell repertoires in cytomegalovirus infection. Which antigens these TCRs recognize remains unknown. Each CDR3 protein gets one entry after TCRdb re-called the reads with MiXCR. The table records about 830,000 distinct CDR3 sequences, around a third of them present only once. The material sequenced was cultured CD8+ T cells from PBMCs, taken from culture after CMV antigen stimulation. Receptors originate from a human donor in good health (CMV status not recorded). Some clones in this sample may be carry-over from other donors' samples.

This clonotype came up a few times. The chain links TRBV7-9 to TRBJ2-3, with TRBD2 matching 10 bases. V dropped 5 bases and J dropped 2; count of bases not matched to a gene: 7. CDR1 SEHNR and CDR2 FQNEAQ come from the germline V gene (reference sequence). The CDR3 is 16 amino acids. The CDR3 coding sequence is TGTGCCAGCAGCCGATTACTAGCGGGACTCACAGATACGCAGTATTTT. Translating it yields CASSRLLAGLTDTQYF.

This chain uses TRBV19 with TRBJ1-2; 9 positions match TRBD1. The CDR3 spans 16 residues. Germline trimming cut 8 bases from V and 2 bases from J; bases unmatched to any gene: 12. The V gene's germline CDR1 is LNHDA and CDR2 SQIVND (reference sequence). The CDR3 reads CASRTDRDRENYGYTF. CDR3 DNA: TGTGCCAGTCGGACGGATCGGGACAGGGAAAACTATGGCTACACCTTC. Variable domain in full (rest from reference TRBV19 and TRBJ1-2): DGGITQSPKYLFRKEGQNVTLSCEQNLNHDAMYWYRQDPGQGLRLIYYSQIVNDFQKGDIAEGYSVSREKKESFPLTVTSAQKNPTAFYLCASRTDRDRENYGYTFGSGTRLTVV.

The chain uses TRBV4-1 and TRBJ1-4; D is unclear. The germline CDR1 and CDR2 sequences are MGHRA and YSYEKL. This CDR3 spans 14 amino acids. Trimming pared 5 bases from V and 0 bases from J, leaving 7 bases between. The DNA of the CDR3 is TGCGCCAGCAGCTACGCCACAACTAATGAAAAACTGTTTTTT. It specifies CASSYATTNEKLFF.

This clonotype appeared a few times. This sequence joins TRBV18 and TRBJ1-2; weak D call: TRBD1 (5 bases). Germline V gives CDR1 KGHSH, CDR2 LQKENI. The CDR3 extends over 14 amino acids. The ends were cut back, 0 bases at V and 5 bases at J, with 10 bases in the middle. The CDR3 is CASSPPGGFYGYTF. The CDR3 nucleotides read TGTGCCAGCTCACCACCCGGGGGTTTTTATGGCTACACCTTC.

The rearrangement uses TRBV6-1 and TRBJ2-7, with D unresolved. The CDR3 has 14 residues. Germline CDR1 MNHNS, CDR2 SASEGT. This chain's CDR3 is CVSSARDDSYEQYV. CDR3 DNA: TGTGTCAGCAGTGCGCGAGACGATTCCTACGAGCAGTACGTC.

The chain carries TRBV27 and TRBJ2-2, with D unclear. V shed 4 bases and J shed 6 bases, with 12 bases lying between them. CDR1 is MNHEY, CDR2 SMNVEV, per germline (reference sequence). The CDR3 loop spans 14 amino acids. The CDR3 DNA reads as TGTGCCAGCAGTTCCGCCTCAACCGCCGGGGAGCTGTTTTTT. It is translated as CASSSASTAGELFF.

This clonotype was observed many times. The chain has TRBV7-8 and TRBJ1-4, with TRBD1 matching 7 bases. Per the germline V gene, CDR1 is SGHVS and CDR2 is FQNEAQ. The CDR3 totals 20 residues. The V segment lost 6 bases and the J segment 3 bases; nucleotides outside the gene matches: 22. CDR3 DNA sequence: TGTGCCAGCAGGGGGAGGTTTGATTCTAGGGGGCGGTTTTCTAATGAAAAACTGTTTTTT. Protein sequence: CASRGRFDSRGRFSNEKLFF. Full variable domain (outside the CDR3, taken from reference TRBV7-8 and TRBJ1-4): GAGVSQSPRYKVAKRGQDVALRCDPISGHVSLFWYQQALGQGPEFLTYFQNEAQLDKSGLPSDRFFAERPEGSVSTLKIQRTQQEDSAVYLCASRGRFDSRGRFSNEKLFFGSGTQLSVL.

The chain uses TRBV28 and TRBJ1-1; TRBD1 is a possible D gene (5 bases). The V end lost 5 bases, the J end lost 10 bases, and 17 bases lay between the germline ends. This CDR3 spans 13 amino acids. Germline loops: CDR1 MDHEN, CDR2 SYDVKM. The CDR3 DNA sequence: TGTGCCAGCAGTCTCAGGTGGGGGATGGGAGCTTTCTTT. Translating gives CASSLRWGMGAFF. The entire variable domain, with the rest obtained from reference TRBV28 and TRBJ1-1, is as follows: DVKVTQSSRYLVKRTGEKVFLECVQDMDHENMFWYRQDPGLGLRLIYFSYDVKMKEKGDIPEGYSVSREKKERFSLILESASTNQTSMYLCASSLRWGMGAFFGQGTRLTVV.

V gene TRBV4-1 combines with J gene TRBJ2-7; D possibly corresponds to TRBD1 (6 bases). CDR3 size: 15 residues. V was pared by 1 base and J by 2 bases, with 12 bases between. Germline V gene data show CDR1 as MGHRA and CDR2 as YSYEKL. The CDR3 spells CASSQVPGDTYEQYF. As DNA, the CDR3 is TGCGCCAGCAGCCAAGTGCCAGGGGACACCTACGAGCAGTACTTC.

V gene TRBV28 combines with J gene TRBJ1-4; perhaps TRBD1 as D (5 bases). This CDR3 is 15 amino acids long. With 5 bases removed from V and 7 bases from J, the gap between germline ends came to 17 bases. The germline V gene encodes CDR1 MDHEN and CDR2 SYDVKM. CDR3 coding DNA: TGTGCCAGCAGTGCGGAGACAGAGAGGGGTGAAAAACTGTTTTTT. Translation gives CASSAETERGEKLFF.

The chain uses TRBV4-1 and TRBJ2-4; D uncertain. The CDR3 consists of 17 residues. Germline V gene lookup returns CDR1 MGHRA and CDR2 YSYEKL. The V gene lost 2 bases and the J gene lost 0 bases, with 14 bases spanning the gap. The CDR3 protein is CASSQSRLRLAKNIQYF. The CDR3 DNA reads TGCGCCAGCAGCCAATCCCGATTGAGGTTAGCCAAAAACATTCAGTACTTC.

This clonotype was observed at least ten times. CDR3 residues: CASSEYTPFWEQFF. CDR3 coding DNA: TGTGCCAGCAGTGAATATACCCCGTTTTGGGAGCAGTTCTTC. V is TRBV25-1 and J is TRBJ2-1; the D is unclear. Germline V gene sequence: CDR1 MGHDK, CDR2 SYGVNS. The CDR3 spans 14 residues. The ends were cut back, 0 bases at V and 10 bases at J, with 13 bases in the middle.

This clonotype came up a few times. The chain has TRBV7-9 and TRBJ2-1; unclear D gene. V was clipped by 6 bases and J by 5 bases, with 8 bases between them. CDR3 length equals 12 residues. The V gene's germline CDR1 is SEHNR and CDR2 FQNEAQ (reference sequence). CDR3 amino acids: CASRIRDNEQFF. CDR3 nucleotide sequence: TGTGCCAGCAGGATTAGGGACAATGAGCAGTTCTTC.